A single sample gave rise to the 23 T cell receptor beta chains below, sequenced in a study of lymphopenia after photon versus proton radiotherapy. Sequencing was performed with immunoSEQ multiplex PCR; in TCRdb, only in-frame clones are kept and a portion is missing. The sample carries roughly 25,000 clones, 90% recorded once. Sample: peripheral blood, taken from a patient treated with photon-based radiotherapy. The receptors stem from a woman aged 50 to 60 with cholangiocarcinoma.

V usage is TRBV4-1 and J usage is TRBJ1-1, with TRBD1 as a possible D gene (5 bases). The germline V gene has CDR1 MGHRA and CDR2 YSYEKL. V was shortened by 0 bases and J by 4 bases, with 9 bases between the two germline ends. The CDR3 covers 14 residues. The CDR3 spells CASSQEIGVTEAFF. The CDR3 DNA is TGCGCCAGCAGCCAAGAAATAGGGGTCACTGAAGCTTTCTTT.

The chain is built from TRBV11-2 and TRBJ1-3; D gene ambiguous. V was clipped by 5 bases and J by 0 bases, with 14 bases between them. CDR1 and CDR2 from the germline V gene are SGHAT and FQNNGV. The CDR3 covers 16 residues. CDR3 residues: CASSLPDAYSGNTIYF. CDR3 in DNA: TGTGCCAGCAGCCTCCCCGACGCTTACTCTGGAAACACCATATATTTT.

This clone appeared once. This chain connects TRBV5-6 to TRBJ1-2; D remains ambiguous. The ends were cut back, 4 bases at V and 8 bases at J, with 9 bases in the middle. The CDR3 loop spans 11 amino acids. Germline loops: CDR1 SGHDT, CDR2 YYEEEE. CDR3 loop: CASSVTSGYTF. CDR3 DNA sequence: TGTGCCAGCAGCGTCACATCCGGCTACACCTTC.

V and J are TRBV19 and TRBJ1-1; 7 bases agree with TRBD1. Germline trimming cut 6 bases from V and 1 base from J; bases unmatched to any gene: 11. CDR1 and CDR2 (germline): LNHDA, SQIVND (reference sequence). The length of the CDR3 is 16 residues. Written as DNA, the CDR3 is TGTGCCAGTAGGACTGAATCGGGACAGAAGAACACTGAAGCTTTCTTT. It codes for CASRTESGQKNTEAFF.

The chain uses TRBV6-6 and TRBJ1-6, with 7 bases lining up with TRBD1. This CDR3 is 14 amino acids long. Germline V gene lookup returns CDR1 MNHNY and CDR2 SVGAGI (reference sequence). Losses at the gene ends were 6 bases for V and 8 bases for J; bases not matched to a gene: 7. The CDR3 protein is CASSAAGGDSPLHF. As DNA, the CDR3 is TGTGCCAGCAGCGCCGCAGGGGGGGATTCACCCCTCCACTTT.

The chain combines TRBV4-1 with TRBJ2-7; D is unclear. This CDR3 has 15 residues. Germline loops: CDR1 MGHRA, CDR2 YSYEKL. With 2 bases removed from V and 5 bases from J, the gap between germline ends came to 16 bases. The CDR3 here is CASSQIGLGRDEQYF. The DNA for the CDR3 is TGCGCCAGCAGCCAAATAGGTTTGGGTCGGGACGAGCAGTACTTC.

The gene calls are TRBV10-1 and TRBJ1-1; D is ambiguous. The V end lost 4 bases, the J end lost 4 bases, and 7 bases lay between the germline ends. Germline CDR1 and CDR2: WNHNN and SYGVQD (reference sequence). This CDR3 has 12 residues. CDR3 residues: CASSGRATEAFF. The CDR3 bases are TGCGCCAGCAGTGGGAGGGCCACTGAAGCTTTCTTT.

The chain is built from TRBV29-1 and TRBJ2-5; 12 nucleotides match TRBD1. Unmatched junction bases numbered 9, after V lost 8 bases and J lost 5 bases. The CDR3 has 14 residues. The germline CDR1 and CDR2 sequences are SQVTM and ANQGSEA. CDR3 in DNA: TGCAGCTACACCGGGACAGGGGGCGCGGAGACCCAGTACTTC. The encoded protein is CSYTGTGGAETQYF.

The chain uses TRBV7-2 and TRBJ1-1, with D possibly being TRBD1 (5 bases). Germline values: CDR1 SGHTA, CDR2 FQGNSA. The ends were cut back, 7 bases at V and 1 base at J, with 13 bases in the middle. CDR3 length: 14 residues. The CDR3 sequence: CASTPGGENTEAFF. The CDR3 DNA sequence: TGTGCCAGCACCCCGGGGGGAGAGAACACTGAAGCTTTCTTT.

CDR3 nucleotide sequence: TGTGCCAGCAGCTTAAGAGGGACAGAGTACAATGAGCAGTTCTTC. Residues: CASSLRGTEYNEQFF. The V call is TRBV11-2, the J call TRBJ2-1; 7 bases fit TRBD1. The length of the CDR3 is 15 residues. J gave up 4 bases and V 2 bases, and 5 bases lay outside the gene matches. CDR1 SGHAT and CDR2 FQNNGV come from the germline V gene.

The J gene is TRBJ1-3, the V gene TRBV4-3; no firm D call. The CDR3 contains 13 residues. Germline values: CDR1 LGHNA, CDR2 YSLEER. V lost 1 base and J 4 bases, leaving 5 bases between the germline ends. CDR3 DNA sequence: TGCGCCAGCAGCCAAGTGGGGGGAAACACCATATATTTT. Encoded protein: CASSQVGGNTIYF.

J is TRBJ1-4 and V is TRBV29-1; D is unclear. Germline lookup yields CDR1 SQVTM and CDR2 ANQGSEA. The germline V and J ends were trimmed by 7 bases and 4 bases, with 4 bases remaining between them. The CDR3 is 10 residues long. In DNA, the CDR3 is TGCAGCGCGTTTAATGAAAAACTGTTTTTT. Its protein product is CSAFNEKLFF.

The V and J genes are TRBV5-8 and TRBJ2-1; perhaps TRBD1 as D (5 bases). CDR1 and CDR2 (germline): SGHTS, YDEGEE. V lost 4 bases and J lost 4, with 6 bases in between. The CDR3 sequence is 12 residues long. The CDR3 region has the DNA TGTGCCAGCAGCCGACAGTACAATGAGCAGTTCTTC. Translating gives CASSRQYNEQFF.

The V call is TRBV4-3, the J call TRBJ2-1; 12 bases fit TRBD2. Germline CDR1 reads LGHNA; CDR2 reads YSLEER. The CDR3 length is 16 residues. V lost 0 bases to trimming and J lost 5 bases; unmatched junction nucleotides: 2. CDR3 loop: CASSQDTSGGNNEQFF. The CDR3 bases are TGCGCCAGCAGCCAAGATACTAGCGGGGGGAACAATGAGCAGTTCTTC.

J is TRBJ2-7 and V is TRBV30; no definite D call. V was shortened by 5 bases and J by 6 bases, with 11 bases between the two germline ends. Germline lookup yields CDR1 GTSNPN and CDR2 SVGIG (reference sequence). CDR3 length: 11 residues. CDR3 nucleotide sequence: TGTGCCTGGGATATGACGGGCGAGCAGTACTTC. This translates into CAWDMTGEQYF.

V gene TRBV7-9 combines with J gene TRBJ1-5; D is ambiguous. The germline V gene has CDR1 SEHNR and CDR2 FQNEAQ (reference sequence). The CDR3 consists of 14 residues. The V end was cut by 2 bases, the J end by 9 bases, with 14 bases between. The CDR3 DNA is TGTGCCAGCAGCTTAAGTACCAGGTCGTTGCCCCAGCATTTT. It is translated as CASSLSTRSLPQHF.

In nucleotides, the CDR3 is TGCGCCAGCACGCAGGGGTCTAACACTGAAGCTTTCTTT. Its translation is CASTQGSNTEAFF. The chain has TRBV4-1 and TRBJ1-1; tentatively, D is TRBD1 (6 bases). The CDR3 covers 13 residues. Germline CDR1 and CDR2: MGHRA and YSYEKL. V lost 7 bases, J lost 2 bases, and 11 bases lay in between.

The chain couples TRBV4-3 to TRBJ1-3; D unresolved. The V end was cut by 0 bases, the J end by 2 bases, with 14 bases between. CDR3 length: 17 residues. Germline CDR1 is LGHNA and CDR2 is YSLEER. CDR3 DNA sequence: TGCGCCAGCAGCCAAGAGTACGAAGCGTTGGCTGGAAACACCATATATTTT. Translated: CASSQEYEALAGNTIYF.

This chain uses TRBV5-6 with TRBJ2-1; D is ambiguous. Germline V gene lookup returns CDR1 SGHDT and CDR2 YYEEEE. V lost 1 base to trimming and J lost 0 bases, with 8 bases between them. The CDR3 sequence is 15 residues long. DNA of the CDR3: TGTGCCAGCAGCTTGTTTTGGAGCTCCTACAATGAGCAGTTCTTC. Its protein is CASSLFWSSYNEQFF.

Concerning this clone: Other DNA sequences in this specimen translate into the identical CDR3. The chain links TRBV30 to TRBJ1-1, with D hard to call. CDR3 length equals 11 residues. V was clipped by 5 bases and J by 1 base, with 5 bases between them. Germline V CDR1 and CDR2: GTSNPN, SVGIG (reference sequence). The CDR3 DNA reads TGTGCCTGGGCGAAGAACACTGAAGCTTTCTTT. Its protein is CAWAKNTEAFF.

The chain recombines TRBV13 with TRBJ1-2; perhaps TRBD1 as D (5 bases). The V gene's germline CDR1 is PRHDT and CDR2 FYEKMQ (reference sequence). The V end lost 5 bases, the J end lost 1 base, and 11 bases lay between the germline ends. The CDR3 runs 14 residues. CDR3 protein: CASSAFGGNYGYTF. CDR3 in DNA: TGTGCCAGCAGCGCGTTTGGGGGTAACTATGGCTACACCTTC.

The CDR3 protein is CASSLGRGARQETQYF. The CDR3 nucleotides read TGTGCCAGCAGTTTAGGTCGGGGGGCGAGGCAAGAGACCCAGTACTTC. V and J are TRBV28 and TRBJ2-5; a weak D match, TRBD2 (7 bases). This CDR3 region has 16 residues. Germline values: CDR1 MDHEN, CDR2 SYDVKM. V lost 2 bases to trimming and J lost 2 bases, with 15 bases between them.

A note on this clone: The junction differs from germline at one of its ends, possibly a read error. The rearrangement links TRBV15 to TRBJ1-5; D remains unclear. Germline CDR1 and CDR2: LNHNV and YYDKDF (reference sequence). CDR3 length: 13 residues. CDR3 sequence: CATSLDTDQPQHF. The CDR3 bases are TGTGCCACCAGCTTAGACACGGATCAACCCCAGCATTTT.